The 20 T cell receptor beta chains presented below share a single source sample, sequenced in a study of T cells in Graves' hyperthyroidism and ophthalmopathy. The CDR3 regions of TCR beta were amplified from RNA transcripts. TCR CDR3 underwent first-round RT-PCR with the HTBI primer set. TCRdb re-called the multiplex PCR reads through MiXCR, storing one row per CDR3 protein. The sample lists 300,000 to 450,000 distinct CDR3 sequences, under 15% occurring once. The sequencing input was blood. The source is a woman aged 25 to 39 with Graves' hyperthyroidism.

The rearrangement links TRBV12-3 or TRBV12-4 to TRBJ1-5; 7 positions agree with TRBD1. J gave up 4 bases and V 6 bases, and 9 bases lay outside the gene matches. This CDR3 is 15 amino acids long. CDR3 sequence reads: CASSLRQGYNQPQHF. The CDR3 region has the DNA TGTGCCAGCAGCCTACGACAGGGATATAATCAGCCCCAGCATTTT.

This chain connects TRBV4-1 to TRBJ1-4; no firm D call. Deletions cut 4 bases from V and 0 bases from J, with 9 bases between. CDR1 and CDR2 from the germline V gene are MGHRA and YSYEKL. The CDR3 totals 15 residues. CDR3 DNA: TGCGCCAGCAGCCGAAAGGAGGCAACTAATGAAAAACTGTTTTTT. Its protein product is CASSRKEATNEKLFF.

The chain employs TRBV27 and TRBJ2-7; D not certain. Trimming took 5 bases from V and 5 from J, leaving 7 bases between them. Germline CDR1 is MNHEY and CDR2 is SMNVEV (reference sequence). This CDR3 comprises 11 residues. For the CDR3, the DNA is TGTGCCAGCAGTGATTGGAACGAGCAGTACTTC. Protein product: CASSDWNEQYF.

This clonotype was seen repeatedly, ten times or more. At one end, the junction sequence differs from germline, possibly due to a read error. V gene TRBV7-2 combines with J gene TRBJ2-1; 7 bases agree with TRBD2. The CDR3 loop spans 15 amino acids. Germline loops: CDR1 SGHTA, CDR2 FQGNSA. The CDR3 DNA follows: TGTGCCAGCAGTTTAGCGGGCCCCGGTCTGGATGAGCAGTTCTTC. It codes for CASSLAGPGLDEQFF.

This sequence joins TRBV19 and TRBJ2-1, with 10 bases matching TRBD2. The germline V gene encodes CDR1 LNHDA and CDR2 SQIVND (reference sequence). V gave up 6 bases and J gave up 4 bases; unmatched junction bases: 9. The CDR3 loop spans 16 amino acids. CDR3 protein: CASRPAGTSAYNEQFF. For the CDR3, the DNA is TGTGCCAGTAGACCGGCCGGGACTAGCGCGTACAATGAGCAGTTCTTC.

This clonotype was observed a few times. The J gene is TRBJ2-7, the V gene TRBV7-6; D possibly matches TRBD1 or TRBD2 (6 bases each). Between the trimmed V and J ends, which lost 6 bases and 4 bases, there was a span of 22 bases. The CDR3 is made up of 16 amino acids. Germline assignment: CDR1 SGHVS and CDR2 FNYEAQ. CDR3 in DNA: TGTGCCAGCAGTCCCGCCCTATCGGGGGCTGATTACGAGCAGTACTTC. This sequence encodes CASSPALSGADYEQYF.

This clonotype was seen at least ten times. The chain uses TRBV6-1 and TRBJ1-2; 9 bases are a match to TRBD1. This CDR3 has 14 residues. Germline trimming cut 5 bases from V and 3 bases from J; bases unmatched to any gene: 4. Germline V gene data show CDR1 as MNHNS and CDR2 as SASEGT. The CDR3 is CASSSTGGHYGYTF. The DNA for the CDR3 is TGTGCCAGCAGTTCAACAGGGGGCCACTATGGCTACACCTTC.

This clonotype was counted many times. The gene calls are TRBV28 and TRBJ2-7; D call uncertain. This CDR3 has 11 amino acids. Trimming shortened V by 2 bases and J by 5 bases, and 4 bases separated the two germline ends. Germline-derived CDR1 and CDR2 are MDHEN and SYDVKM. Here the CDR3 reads CASSLHDEQYF. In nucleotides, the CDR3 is TGTGCCAGCAGTTTACACGACGAGCAGTACTTC.

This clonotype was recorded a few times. As DNA, the CDR3 is TGCAGTGCCGCAGGAGCGGGAGGGCTCAACGAGCAGTACTTC. It yields the protein CSAAGAGGLNEQYF. V is TRBV20-1 and J is TRBJ2-7; 10 nucleotides agree with TRBD2. This CDR3 is 14 amino acids long. The V gene end was trimmed by 6 bases and the J gene end by 5 bases; junction bases not matched to a gene: 10. CDR1 is DFQATT and CDR2 is SNEGSKA in the germline V gene (reference sequence).

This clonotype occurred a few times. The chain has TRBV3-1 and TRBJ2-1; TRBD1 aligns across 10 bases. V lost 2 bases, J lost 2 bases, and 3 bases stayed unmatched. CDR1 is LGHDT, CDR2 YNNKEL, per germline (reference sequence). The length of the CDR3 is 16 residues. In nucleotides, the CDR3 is TGTGCCAGCAGCCAAATGACAGGGGGCGCCTACAATGAGCAGTTCTTC. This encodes CASSQMTGGAYNEQFF.

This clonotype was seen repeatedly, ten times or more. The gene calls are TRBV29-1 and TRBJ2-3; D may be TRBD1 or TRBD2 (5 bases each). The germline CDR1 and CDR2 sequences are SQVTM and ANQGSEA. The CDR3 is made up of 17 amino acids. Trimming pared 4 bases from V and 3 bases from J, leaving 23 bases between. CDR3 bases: TGCAGCGTTGCCCTCCGGGACGTTCCCCTAAGTACAGATACGCAGTATTTT. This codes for CSVALRDVPLSTDTQYF.

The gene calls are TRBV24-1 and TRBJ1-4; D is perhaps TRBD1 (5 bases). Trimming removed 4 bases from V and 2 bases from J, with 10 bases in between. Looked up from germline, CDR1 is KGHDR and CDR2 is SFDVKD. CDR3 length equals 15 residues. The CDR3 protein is CATSDPKGTNEKLFF. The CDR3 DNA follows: TGTGCCACCAGTGACCCGAAGGGGACTAATGAAAAACTGTTTTTT.

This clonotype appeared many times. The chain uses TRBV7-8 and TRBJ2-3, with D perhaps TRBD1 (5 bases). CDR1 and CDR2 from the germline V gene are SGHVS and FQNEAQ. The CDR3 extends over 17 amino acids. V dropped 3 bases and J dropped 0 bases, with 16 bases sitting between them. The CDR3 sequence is CASSFQGLGRSTDTQYF. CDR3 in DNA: TGTGCCAGCAGCTTCCAGGGATTGGGTCGAAGCACAGATACGCAGTATTTT.

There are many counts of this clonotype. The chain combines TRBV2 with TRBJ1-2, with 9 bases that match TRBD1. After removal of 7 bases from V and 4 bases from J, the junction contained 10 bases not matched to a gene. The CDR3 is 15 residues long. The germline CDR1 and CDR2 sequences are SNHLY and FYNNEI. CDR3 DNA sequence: TGTGCCAGCAAAGAAACAGGGGGCGCGGTCTATGGCTACACCTTC. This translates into CASKETGGAVYGYTF.

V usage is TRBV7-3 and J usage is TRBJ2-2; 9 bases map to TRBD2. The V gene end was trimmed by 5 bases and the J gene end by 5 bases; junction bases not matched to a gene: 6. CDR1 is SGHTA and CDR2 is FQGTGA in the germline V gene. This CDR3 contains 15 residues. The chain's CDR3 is CASSPGTSPTGELFF. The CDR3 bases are TGTGCCAGCAGCCCGGGGACTAGCCCGACCGGGGAGCTGTTTTTT.

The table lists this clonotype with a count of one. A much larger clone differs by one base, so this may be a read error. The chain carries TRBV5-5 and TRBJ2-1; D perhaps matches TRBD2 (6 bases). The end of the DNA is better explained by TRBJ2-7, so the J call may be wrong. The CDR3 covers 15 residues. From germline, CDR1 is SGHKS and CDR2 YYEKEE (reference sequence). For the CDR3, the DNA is TGTGCCAGCAGCTACTCTCGGGAGACCTACAATGAGCAGTACTTC. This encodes CASSYSRETYNEQYF.

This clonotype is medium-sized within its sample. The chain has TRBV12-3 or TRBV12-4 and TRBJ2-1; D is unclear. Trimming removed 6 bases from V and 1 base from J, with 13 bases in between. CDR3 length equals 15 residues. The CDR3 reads CASSPSTDSYNEQFF. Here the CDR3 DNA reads TGTGCCAGCAGCCCGTCGACGGATTCCTACAATGAGCAGTTCTTC.

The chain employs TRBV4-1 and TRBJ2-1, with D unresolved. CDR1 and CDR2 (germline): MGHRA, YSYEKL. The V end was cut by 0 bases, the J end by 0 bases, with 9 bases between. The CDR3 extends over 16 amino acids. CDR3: CASSQDLASSYNEQFF. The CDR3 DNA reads TGCGCCAGCAGCCAAGATCTGGCGAGCTCCTACAATGAGCAGTTCTTC.

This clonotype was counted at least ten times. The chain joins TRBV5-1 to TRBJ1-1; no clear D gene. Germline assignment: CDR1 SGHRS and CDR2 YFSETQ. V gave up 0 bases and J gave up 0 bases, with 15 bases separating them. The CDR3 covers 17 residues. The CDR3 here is CASSLGHEAGVNTEAFF. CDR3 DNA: TGCGCCAGCAGCTTGGGTCATGAGGCAGGAGTGAACACTGAAGCTTTCTTT.

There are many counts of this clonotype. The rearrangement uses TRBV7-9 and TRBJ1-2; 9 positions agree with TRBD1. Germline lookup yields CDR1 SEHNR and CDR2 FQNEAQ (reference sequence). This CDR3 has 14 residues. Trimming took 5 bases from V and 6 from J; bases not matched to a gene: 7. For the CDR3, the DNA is TGTGCCAGCAGCCTTTCCGACAGGGGGAATGGCTACACCTTC. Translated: CASSLSDRGNGYTF.